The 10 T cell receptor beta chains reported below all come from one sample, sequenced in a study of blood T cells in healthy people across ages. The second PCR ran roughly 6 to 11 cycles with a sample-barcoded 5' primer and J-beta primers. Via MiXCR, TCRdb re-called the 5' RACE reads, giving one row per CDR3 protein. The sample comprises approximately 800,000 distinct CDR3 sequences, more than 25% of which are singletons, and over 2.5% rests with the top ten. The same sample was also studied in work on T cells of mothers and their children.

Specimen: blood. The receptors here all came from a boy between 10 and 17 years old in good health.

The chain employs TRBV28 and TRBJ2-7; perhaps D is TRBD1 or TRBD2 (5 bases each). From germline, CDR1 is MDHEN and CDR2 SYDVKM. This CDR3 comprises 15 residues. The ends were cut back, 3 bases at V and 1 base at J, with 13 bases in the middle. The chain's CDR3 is CASSFEGPRSYEQYF. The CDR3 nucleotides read TGTGCCAGCAGTTTTGAGGGACCGCGGTCCTACGAGCAGTACTTC.

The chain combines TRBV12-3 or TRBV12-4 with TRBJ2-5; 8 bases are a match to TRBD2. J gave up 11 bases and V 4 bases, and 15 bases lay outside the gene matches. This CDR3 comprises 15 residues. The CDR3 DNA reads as TGTGCCAGCAGTTCCCCCCGCGCGGGGGGTTACGGGCAGTACTTC. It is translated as CASSSPRAGGYGQYF.

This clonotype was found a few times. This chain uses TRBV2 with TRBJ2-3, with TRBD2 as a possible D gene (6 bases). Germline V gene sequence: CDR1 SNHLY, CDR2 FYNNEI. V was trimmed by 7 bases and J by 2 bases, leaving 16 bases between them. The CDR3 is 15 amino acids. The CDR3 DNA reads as TGTGCCAGCACCGGAGGGGACCGGACCACAGATACGCAGTATTTT. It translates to CASTGGDRTTDTQYF.

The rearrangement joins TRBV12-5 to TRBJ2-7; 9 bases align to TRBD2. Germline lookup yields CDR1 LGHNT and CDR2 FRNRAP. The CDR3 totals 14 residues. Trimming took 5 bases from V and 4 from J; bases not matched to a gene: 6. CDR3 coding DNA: TGTGCTAGTGGTGGTGGAGCGGGGGGTTACGAGCAGTACTTC. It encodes CASGGGAGGYEQYF.

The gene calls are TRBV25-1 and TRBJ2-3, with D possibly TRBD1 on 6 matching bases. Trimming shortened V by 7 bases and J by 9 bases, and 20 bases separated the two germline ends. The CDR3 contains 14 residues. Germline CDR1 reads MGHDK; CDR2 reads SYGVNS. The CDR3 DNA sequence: TGTGCCAGCACTCGTGGTGGGGGACAAGGGACGCAGTATTTT. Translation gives CASTRGGGQGTQYF.

The CDR3 loop is CASSPETGVLETQYF. DNA for the CDR3: TGTGCCAGCAGCCCCGAGACTGGGGTTTTAGAGACCCAGTACTTC. The chain joins TRBV7-3 to TRBJ2-5, with D hard to call. The CDR3 contains 15 residues. Trimming cost V 5 bases and J 4 bases, with 17 bases left between them. Germline CDR1 reads SGHTA; CDR2 reads FQGTGA. Full variable domain (missing parts from reference TRBV7-3 and TRBJ2-5): GAGVSQTPSNKVTEKGKYVELRCDPISGHTALYWYRQSLGQGPEFLIYFQGTGAADDSGLPNDRFFAVRPEGSVSTLKIQRTERGDSAVYLCASSPETGVLETQYFGPGTRLLVL.

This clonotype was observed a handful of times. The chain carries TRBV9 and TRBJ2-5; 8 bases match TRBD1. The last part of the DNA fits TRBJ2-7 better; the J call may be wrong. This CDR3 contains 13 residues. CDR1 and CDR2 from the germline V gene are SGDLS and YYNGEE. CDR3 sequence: CASSYTDRAEQYF. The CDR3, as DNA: TGTGCCAGCAGCTATACGGACAGGGCCGAGCAGTACTTC.

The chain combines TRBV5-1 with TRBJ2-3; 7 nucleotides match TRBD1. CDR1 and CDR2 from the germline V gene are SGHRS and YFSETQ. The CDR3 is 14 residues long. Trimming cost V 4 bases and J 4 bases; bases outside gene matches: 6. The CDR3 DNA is TGCGCCAGCAGCCCTGGACAGGAGGCAGATACGCAGTATTTT. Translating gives CASSPGQEADTQYF.

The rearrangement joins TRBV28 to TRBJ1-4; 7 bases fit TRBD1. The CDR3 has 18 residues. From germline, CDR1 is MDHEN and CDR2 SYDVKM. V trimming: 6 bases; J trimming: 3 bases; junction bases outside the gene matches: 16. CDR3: CASSFPFGQVTSNEKLFF. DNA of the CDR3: TGTGCCAGCAGCTTTCCCTTTGGACAGGTGACTTCTAATGAAAAACTGTTTTTT.

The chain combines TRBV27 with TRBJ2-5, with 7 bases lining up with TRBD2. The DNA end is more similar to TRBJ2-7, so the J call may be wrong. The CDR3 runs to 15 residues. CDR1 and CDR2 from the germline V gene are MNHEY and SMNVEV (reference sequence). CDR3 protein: CASSWGGLANYEQYF. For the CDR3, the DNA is TGTGCCAGCAGTTGGGGGGGACTCGCTAACTACGAGCAGTACTTC.